This T cell receptor (beta chain) was documented in a study of regulatory T cells in long-lasting Graves disease. The time point denotes: persistent/refractory GD, antithyroid drugs over 5 years with positive TRAb. PBMC RNA was the source of the TCR library. Doctors identified Graves' disease using the American Thyroid Association guidelines. As for this clonotype: Its target is unknown.

Both iRepertoire HTBI primers and Arm-PCR of CDR3 regions were used to build the TCR beta libraries. The authors' processing: Across all samples, 62 TRBV segments and around 13 TRBJ segments were identified. TCRdb called the multiplex PCR reads again in MiXCR, with one record for every CDR3 protein. Here the V and J calls rest on TCRdb's processing, not on the authors' analysis. The data show 350,000 to 500,000 distinct CDR3 sequences, with around 23% seen just once and roughly 13% held by the top ten. Trimming pared 10 bases from V and 0 bases from J, leaving 14 bases between. The CDR3 runs to 14 residues. Germline V gene sequence: CDR1 MDHEN, CDR2 SYDVKM. Overall study results and limits: Study was limited to peripheral blood, excluding thyroid tissue. Accuracy may have suffered from the small sample size.

The chain couples TRBV28 to TRBJ2-3; tentative D call: TRBD2 (5 bases). The sequence came from a female donor with Graves disease. The material was peripheral blood mononuclear cells (PBMCs), obtained when the disease was refractory, from a patient treated with antithyroid drugs. CDR3 residues: CATPSGGSTDTQYF. CDR3 nucleotide sequence: TGTGCCACCCCAAGCGGCGGAAGCACAGATACGCAGTATTTT.